This TCR beta chain was documented in a study of blood T cell repertoires in COVID-19. CDR1 and CDR2 from the germline V gene are MNHNY and SVGAGI (reference sequence). Trimming at V came to 6 bases and at J to 6 bases, leaving 11 bases not matched to a gene. CDR3 length: 16 residues. The assay was immunoSEQ multiplex PCR, and TCRdb's table has in-frame clones only and misses some. The sample shows nearly 350,000 clones, around nine tenths of them seen only once. Specimen: peripheral blood. This chain connects TRBV6-6 to TRBJ1-1; 12 bases match TRBD1. This clonotype originated in an older woman with COVID-19, enrolled during active disease. The CDR3 loop reads CASSLIMGQGAAEAFF. The CDR3 bases are TGTGCCAGCAGCTTAATTATGGGACAGGGGGCCGCTGAAGCTTTCTTT.